The rows below give T cell receptor beta chains drawn from one sample of a study of Graves' ophthalmopathy and Graves' hyperthyroidism. One entry per CDR3 protein results from TCRdb running MiXCR on the multiplex PCR reads. The sample comprises around 1,000,000 distinct CDR3 sequences, around a third of which are singletons, and 11% rests with the top ten. The specimen was peripheral blood or thyroid tissue (not recorded which). The receptor set was obtained from an adult man with Graves' hyperthyroidism. CDR3s include the opening cysteine and the closing phenylalanine or tryptophan. Each record gives: J gene, V gene, CDR3 length, CDR3 protein.

>TRBJ2-7|TRBV12-3/TRBV12-4|18
CASSLGPKDSQPSYEQYF
>TRBJ2-7|TRBV7-9|13
CASSRREAYEQYF
>TRBJ2-7|TRBV20-1|15
CSAQRVDQGSYEQYF
>TRBJ1-1|TRBV29-1|13
CSVARTANTEAFF
>TRBJ1-1|TRBV7-2|18
CASSLATAWYSPRIEAFF
>TRBJ2-7|TRBV29-1|12
CSVEAERYEQYF
>TRBJ1-2|TRBV29-1|13
CSVEFGRAYGYTF
>TRBJ2-7|TRBV29-1|14
CSVAVGLAQHEQYF
>TRBJ2-7|TRBV12-3/TRBV12-4|12
CASSLWSYEQYF
>TRBJ1-2|TRBV4-3|14
CASSQVSGAFGYTF
>TRBJ1-2|TRBV10-3|15
CAISESEGLVDGYTF
>TRBJ1-6|TRBV2|12
CASMRTPSPLHF
>TRBJ1-5|TRBV24-1|14
CATSAVSGDQPQHF
>TRBJ1-4|TRBV2|13
CASRAGTDEKLFF
>TRBJ2-7|TRBV20-1|14
CSAYDRGLSYEQYF
>TRBJ2-7|TRBV30|13
CAWSRDRGHEQYF
>TRBJ2-7|TRBV7-2|14
CASSRRQADYEQYF
>TRBJ2-7|TRBV7-2|14
CASSPRGGAWEQYF
>TRBJ1-1|TRBV19|14
CASSFGRSHTEAFF
>TRBJ2-7|TRBV20-1|14
CSAGDVGQTYEQYF
>TRBJ2-5|TRBV7-9|15
CASSLSGTGSQPQYF
>TRBJ2-1|TRBV2|14
CASMLRGAVNEQFF
>TRBJ2-7|TRBV7-9|14
CASSPRTGDFEQYF
>TRBJ1-3|TRBV7-2|16
CASSQDLIEVVPVIYF
>TRBJ2-2|TRBV2|14
CASTGTRLPGELFF
>TRBJ1-5|TRBV7-9|14
CASSFSQGNQPQHF
>TRBJ2-3|TRBV19|14
CASSILAPTDTQYF
>TRBJ1-6|TRBV11-2|15
CASSLGPEYNSPLHF
>TRBJ2-5|TRBV9|15
CASSVAVSSRETQYF
>TRBJ1-2|TRBV12-3/TRBV12-4|15
CASSLTGIQYYGYTF
>TRBJ1-5|TRBV12-3/TRBV12-4|13
CASSPFLGQPQHF
>TRBJ2-5|TRBV7-9|14
CASSSTGTSETQYF
>TRBJ1-1|TRBV7-9|13
CASSPSREGKAFF
>TRBJ2-2|TRBV19|18
CARTPFLRTGVDTGELFF
>TRBJ2-7|TRBV9|14
CASSVVGTSVEQYF
>TRBJ1-2|TRBV29-1|11
CTGGTNYGYTF
>TRBJ1-1|TRBV12-3/TRBV12-4|19
CASSFPPTPGQQGNTEAFF
>TRBJ1-2|TRBV6-5|11
CASSGTYGYTF
>TRBJ1-1|TRBV7-8|12
CASTAAFGEAFF
>TRBJ2-5|TRBV12-3/TRBV12-4|15
CASSGEGTYQETQYF
>TRBJ2-7|TRBV29-1|12
CSVWETSYEQYF
>TRBJ2-6|TRBV29-1|20
CSVEDYGYEGLSSGANVLTF
>TRBJ1-6|TRBV6-5|15
CASSYDNWTNSPLHF
>TRBJ1-5|TRBV10-2|16
CASNPGQGLSNQPQHF
>TRBJ1-1|TRBV4-2|15
CASSQERGGSTEAFF
>TRBJ1-4|TRBV15|15
CATSRDLEINEKLFF
>TRBJ1-1|TRBV10-3|17
CASIGTGTGGLDTEAFF
>TRBJ1-1|TRBV7-2|14
CASSPGQSLRGAFF
>TRBJ2-2|TRBV5-1|16
CASSSGLRPRTGELFF
>TRBJ1-5|TRBV19|14
CASSNRGSNQPQHF
>TRBJ2-7|TRBV28|13
CASSLLGLVTSDF
>TRBJ2-7|TRBV4-1|15
CASRRGLAGANEQYF
>TRBJ2-7|TRBV7-6|14
CASSYDVEGYEQYF
>TRBJ1-2|TRBV7-2|13
CAGSSAPNRVGTF